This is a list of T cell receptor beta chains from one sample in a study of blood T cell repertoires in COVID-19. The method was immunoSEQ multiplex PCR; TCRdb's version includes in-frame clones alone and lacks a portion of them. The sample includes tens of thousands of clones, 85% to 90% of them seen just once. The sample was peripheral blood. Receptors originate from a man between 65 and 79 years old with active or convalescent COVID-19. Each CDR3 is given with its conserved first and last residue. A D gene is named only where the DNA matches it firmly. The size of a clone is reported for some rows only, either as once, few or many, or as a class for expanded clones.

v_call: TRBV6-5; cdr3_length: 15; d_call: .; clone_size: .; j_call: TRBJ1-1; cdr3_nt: TGTGCCAGCAGTTACTCCTATTATCTGAACACTGAAGCTTTCTTT; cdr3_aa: CASSYSYYLNTEAFF
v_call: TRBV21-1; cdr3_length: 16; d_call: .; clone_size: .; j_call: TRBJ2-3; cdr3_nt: TGTGCCAGCAGCAACAACCGGGAGACAGACACAGATACGCAGTATTTT; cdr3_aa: CASSNNRETDTDTQYF
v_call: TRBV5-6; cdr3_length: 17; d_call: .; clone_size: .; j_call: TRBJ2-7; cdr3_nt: TGTGCCAGCAGCTTGGATCCCCGTGACACCAACACCTACGAGCAGTACTTC; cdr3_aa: CASSLDPRDTNTYEQYF
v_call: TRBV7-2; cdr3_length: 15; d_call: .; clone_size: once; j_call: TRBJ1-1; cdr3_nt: TGTGCCAGCAGCTTTACCAGGGGTATGAACACTGAAGCTTTCTTT; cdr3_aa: CASSFTRGMNTEAFF
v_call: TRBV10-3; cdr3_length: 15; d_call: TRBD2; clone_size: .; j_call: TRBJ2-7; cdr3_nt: TGTGCCATCAGTGGGGTCCTAGCGGGATCCTACGAGCAGTACTTC; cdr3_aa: CAISGVLAGSYEQYF
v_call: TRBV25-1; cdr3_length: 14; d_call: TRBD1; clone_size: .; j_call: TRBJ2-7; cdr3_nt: TGTGCCAGCAGTGTCGGGACAGGGCCATACGAGCAGTACTTC; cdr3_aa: CASSVGTGPYEQYF
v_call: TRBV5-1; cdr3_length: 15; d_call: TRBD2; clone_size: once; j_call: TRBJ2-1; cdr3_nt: TGCGCCAGCAGCTCCCTGGGGGGGGAGGTCAATGAGCAGTTCTTC; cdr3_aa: CASSSLGGEVNEQFF
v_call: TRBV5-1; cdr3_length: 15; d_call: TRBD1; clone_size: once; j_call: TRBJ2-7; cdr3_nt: TGCGCCAGCAGCCCTACCTGGACAGGGTCCTACGAGCAGTACTTC; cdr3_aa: CASSPTWTGSYEQYF
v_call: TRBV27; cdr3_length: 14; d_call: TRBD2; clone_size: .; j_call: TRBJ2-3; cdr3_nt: TGTGCCAGCAGTTTAGTAGCGGGTACAGATACGCAGTATTTT; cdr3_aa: CASSLVAGTDTQYF
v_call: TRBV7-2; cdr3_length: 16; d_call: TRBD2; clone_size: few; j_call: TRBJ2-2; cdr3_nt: TGTGCCAGCAGTTGGACTAGTGTCGCGAACACCGGGGAGCTGTTTTTT; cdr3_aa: CASSWTSVANTGELFF
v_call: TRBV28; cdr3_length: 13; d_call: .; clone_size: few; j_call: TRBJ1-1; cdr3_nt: TGTGCCAGCAGTTTACAATGGAACACTGAAGCTTTCTTT; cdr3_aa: CASSLQWNTEAFF
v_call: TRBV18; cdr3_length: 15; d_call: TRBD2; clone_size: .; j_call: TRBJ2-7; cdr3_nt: TGTGCCAGCTCACCTGCTCAAGCGGGACTATACGAGCAGTACTTC; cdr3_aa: CASSPAQAGLYEQYF
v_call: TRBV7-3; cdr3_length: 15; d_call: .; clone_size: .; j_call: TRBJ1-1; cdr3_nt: TGTGCCAGCAGCTCCTTGGGGGGGAGTAACACTGAAGCTTTCTTT; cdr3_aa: CASSSLGGSNTEAFF
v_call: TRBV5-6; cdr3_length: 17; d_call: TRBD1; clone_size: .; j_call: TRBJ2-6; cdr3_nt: TGTGCCAGCAGCTTGGACAGGGGGCTTTATGGGGCCAACGTCCTGACTTTC; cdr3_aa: CASSLDRGLYGANVLTF
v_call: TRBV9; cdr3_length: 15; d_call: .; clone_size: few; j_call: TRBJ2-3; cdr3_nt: TGTGCCAGCAGCTCTTCTAGCAGCTACACAGATACGCAGTATTTT; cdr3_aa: CASSSSSSYTDTQYF
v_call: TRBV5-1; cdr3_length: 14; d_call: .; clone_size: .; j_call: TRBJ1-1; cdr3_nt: TGCGCCAGCAGCCCGAGATTCATGAACACTGAAGCTTTCTTT; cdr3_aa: CASSPRFMNTEAFF
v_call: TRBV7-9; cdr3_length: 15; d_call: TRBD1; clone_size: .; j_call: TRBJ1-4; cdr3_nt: TGTGCCAGCAGCTTAGTCCCAGGGGGTTCTGAAAAACTGTTTTTT; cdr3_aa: CASSLVPGGSEKLFF
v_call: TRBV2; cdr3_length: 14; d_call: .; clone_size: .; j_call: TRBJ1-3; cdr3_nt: TGTGCCAGTAGACCGACAGTCCCAGGAAACACCATATATTTT; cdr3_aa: CASRPTVPGNTIYF
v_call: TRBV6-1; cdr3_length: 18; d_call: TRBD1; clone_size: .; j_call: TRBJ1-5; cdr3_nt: TGTGCCAGCAGTGAAGCAGGGACAGCTCCTAGAGGCAATCAGCCCCAGCATTTT; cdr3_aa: CASSEAGTAPRGNQPQHF
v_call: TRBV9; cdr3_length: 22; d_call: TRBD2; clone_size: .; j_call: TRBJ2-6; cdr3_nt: TGTGCCAGCAGTTATACGGTCCGGACTAGCGGGAGACCCCAGGGAGGGGCCAACGTCCTGACTTTC; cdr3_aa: CASSYTVRTSGRPQGGANVLTF
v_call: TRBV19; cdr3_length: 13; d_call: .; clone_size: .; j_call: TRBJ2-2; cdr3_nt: TGTGCCAGTCACGAGGGGGTAACCGGGGAGCTGTTTTTT; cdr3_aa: CASHEGVTGELFF
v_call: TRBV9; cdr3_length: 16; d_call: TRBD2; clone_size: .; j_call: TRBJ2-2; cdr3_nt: TGTGCCAGCAGCAACTCTAAAGGACTAGCTACCGGGGAGCTGTTTTTT; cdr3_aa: CASSNSKGLATGELFF
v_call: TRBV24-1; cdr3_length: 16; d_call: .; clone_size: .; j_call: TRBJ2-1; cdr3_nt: TGTGCCACCAGTGATTTAGGGGACACCAAAGGGTATGAGCAGTTCTTC; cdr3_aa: CATSDLGDTKGYEQFF
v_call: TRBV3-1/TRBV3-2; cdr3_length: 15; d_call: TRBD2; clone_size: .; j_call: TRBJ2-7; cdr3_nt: TGTGCCAGCAGCCCCCCAACGGGAGGGCCGTACGAGCAGTACTTC; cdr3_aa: CASSPPTGGPYEQYF
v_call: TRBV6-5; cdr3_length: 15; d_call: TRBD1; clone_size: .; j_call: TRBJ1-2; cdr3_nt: TGTGCCAGCAGGGGTCAGCCGGGACAGGGCTATGGCTACACCTTC; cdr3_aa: CASRGQPGQGYGYTF
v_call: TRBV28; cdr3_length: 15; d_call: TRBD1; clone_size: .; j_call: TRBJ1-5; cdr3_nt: TGTGCCAGTATTGGGGGCCTTCAGGGGGGTCAGCCCCAGCATTTT; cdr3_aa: CASIGGLQGGQPQHF
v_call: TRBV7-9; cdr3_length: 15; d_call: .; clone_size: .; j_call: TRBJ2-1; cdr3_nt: TGTGCCAGCAGCCCCCGTGGGATAGCGCGGAATGAGCAGTTCTTC; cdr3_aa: CASSPRGIARNEQFF
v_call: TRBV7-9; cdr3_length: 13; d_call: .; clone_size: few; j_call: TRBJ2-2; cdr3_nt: TGTGCCAGCAGCTTAGCTTACTCTGGGGAGCTGTTTTTT; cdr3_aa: CASSLAYSGELFF
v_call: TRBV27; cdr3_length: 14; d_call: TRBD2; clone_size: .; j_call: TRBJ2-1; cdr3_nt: TGTGCCAGCAGTTTGAGGGTGGGGGGGAATGAGCAGTTCTTC; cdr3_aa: CASSLRVGGNEQFF
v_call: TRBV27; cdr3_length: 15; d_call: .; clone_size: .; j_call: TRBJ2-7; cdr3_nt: TGTGCCAGCAGTCCATACTCGGGGGATACCTCTGAGCAGTACTTC; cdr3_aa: CASSPYSGDTSEQYF
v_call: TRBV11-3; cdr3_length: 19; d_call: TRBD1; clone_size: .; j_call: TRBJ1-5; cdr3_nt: TGTGCCAGCAGCTTAGATCATTCAGGGGGGATTTCTGCAGATCAGCCCCAGCATTTT; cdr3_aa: CASSLDHSGGISADQPQHF
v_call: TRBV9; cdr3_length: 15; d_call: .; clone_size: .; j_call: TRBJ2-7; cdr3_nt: TGTGCCAGCAGCGCTAGTGGGACTTTTACCTACGAGCAGTACTTC; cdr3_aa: CASSASGTFTYEQYF
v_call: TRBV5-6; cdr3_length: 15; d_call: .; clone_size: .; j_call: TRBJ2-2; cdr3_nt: TGTGCCAGCAGCTTGTGGAGTATTGACACCGGGGAGCTGTTTTTT; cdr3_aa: CASSLWSIDTGELFF
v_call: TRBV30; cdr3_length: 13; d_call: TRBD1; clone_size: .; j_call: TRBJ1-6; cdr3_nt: TGTGCCTGGAGGGGACAGGAAAATTCACCCCTCCACTTT; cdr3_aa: CAWRGQENSPLHF
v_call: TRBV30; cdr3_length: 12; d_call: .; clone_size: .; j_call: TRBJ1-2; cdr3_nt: TGTGCCTGGAGTGTATCGGAGGGGGGCTACACCTTC; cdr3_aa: CAWSVSEGGYTF
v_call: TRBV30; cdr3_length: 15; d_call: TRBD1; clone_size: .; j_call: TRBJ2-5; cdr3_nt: TGTGCCTGGTCTAATTCCGGGACAGGGAGTGGGACCCAGTACTTC; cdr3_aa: CAWSNSGTGSGTQYF
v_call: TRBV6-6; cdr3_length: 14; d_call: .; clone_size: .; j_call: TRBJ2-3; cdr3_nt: TGTGCCAGCAGTTACTCGAGGGGGACAGATACGCAGTATTTT; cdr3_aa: CASSYSRGTDTQYF
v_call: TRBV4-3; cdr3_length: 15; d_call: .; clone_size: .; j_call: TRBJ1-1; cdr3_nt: TGCGCCAGCAGCCAAGATGGGTCGGGGGGGACTGAAGCTTTCTTT; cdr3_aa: CASSQDGSGGTEAFF
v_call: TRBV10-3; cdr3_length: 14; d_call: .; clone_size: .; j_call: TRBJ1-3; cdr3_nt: TGTGCCATCAGTGATCGGACAAATGGAAACACCATATATTTT; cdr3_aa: CAISDRTNGNTIYF
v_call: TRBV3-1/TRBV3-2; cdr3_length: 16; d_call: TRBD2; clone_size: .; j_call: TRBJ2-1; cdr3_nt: TGTGCCAGCAGCTATGAAGGGACTAGCGGGAGGGCCGGGTCAGTCTTC; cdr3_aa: CASSYEGTSGRAGSVF
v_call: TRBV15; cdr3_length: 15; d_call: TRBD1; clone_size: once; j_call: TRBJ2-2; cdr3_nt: TGTGCCACCAGCAGAAACAGGGGGAACACCGGGGAGCTGTTTTTT; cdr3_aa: CATSRNRGNTGELFF
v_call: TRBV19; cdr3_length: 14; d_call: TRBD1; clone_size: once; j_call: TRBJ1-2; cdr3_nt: TGTGCCAGCGCTCCCGAGGGACAGGGAAGGGGTTACACCTTC; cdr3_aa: CASAPEGQGRGYTF
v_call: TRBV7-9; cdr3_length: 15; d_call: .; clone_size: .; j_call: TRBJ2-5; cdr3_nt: TGTGCCAGCAGCTCCCTCCGACGCGGGCGGGAGACCCAGTACTTC; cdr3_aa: CASSSLRRGRETQYF
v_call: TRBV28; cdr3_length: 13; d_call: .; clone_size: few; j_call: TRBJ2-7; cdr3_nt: TGTGCCAGCAGTTTGATCGCGCAGGCGGAGCAGTACTTC; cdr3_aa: CASSLIAQAEQYF
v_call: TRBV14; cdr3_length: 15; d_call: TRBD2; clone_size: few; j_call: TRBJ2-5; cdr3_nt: TGTGCCAGCAGCCAAGCCTCCACTAGCGTAGGGACCCAGTACTTC; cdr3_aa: CASSQASTSVGTQYF
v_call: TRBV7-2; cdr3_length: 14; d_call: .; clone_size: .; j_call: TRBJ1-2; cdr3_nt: TGTGCCAGCAGCTTTCCAGGGATGATGGGTGGCTACACCTTC; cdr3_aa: CASSFPGMMGGYTF
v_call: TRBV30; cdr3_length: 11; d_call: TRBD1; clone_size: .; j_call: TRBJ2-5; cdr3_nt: TGTGCCTGGGACAGGGAATCGACCCAGTACTTC; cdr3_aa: CAWDRESTQYF
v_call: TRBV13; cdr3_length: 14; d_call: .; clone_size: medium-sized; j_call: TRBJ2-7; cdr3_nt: TGTGCCAGCAGCTTAACAGGGGAGGCCTACGAGCAGTACTTC; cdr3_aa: CASSLTGEAYEQYF
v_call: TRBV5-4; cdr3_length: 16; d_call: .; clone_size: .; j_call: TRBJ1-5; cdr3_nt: TGTGCCAGCAGCTTGGGCGGGCTAACTACGAATCAGCCCCAGCATTTT; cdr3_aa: CASSLGGLTTNQPQHF
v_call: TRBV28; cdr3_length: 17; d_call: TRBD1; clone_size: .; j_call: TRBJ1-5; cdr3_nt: TGTGCCAGCAGCGGAGCCGCCGGGACAGATAGCAATCAGCCCCAGCATTTT; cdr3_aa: CASSGAAGTDSNQPQHF